The 27 T cell receptor beta chains presented below share a single source sample, sequenced in a study of graft-versus-host responses after intestinal transplantation. These receptors' antigens are unknown. The method was immunoSEQ multiplex PCR; TCRdb's version includes in-frame clones alone and lacks a portion of them. The sample lists over 80,000 clones; around 91% were seen once. The sample here was unstimulated CD4+ T cells sorted from spleen or lymph node cells, taken before transplant. Receptor source: a human donor who was the organ donor for an intestinal transplant.

This CDR3 reads CARRTGGMNTEAFF. The CDR3 DNA reads as TGTGCCAGACGGACAGGGGGTATGAACACTGAAGCTTTCTTT. The rearrangement links TRBV2 to TRBJ1-1; 10 bases fit TRBD1. The CDR3 length is 14 residues. The junction had 4 bases not matched to a gene; V was cut back by 9 bases and J by 0 bases. Germline values: CDR1 SNHLY, CDR2 FYNNEI.

This chain links TRBV29-1 with TRBJ2-4; the D gene is possibly TRBD2 (7 bases). The V gene lost 3 bases and the J gene lost 0 bases, with 18 bases spanning the gap. Germline-derived CDR1 and CDR2 are SQVTM and ANQGSEA. The CDR3 totals 17 residues. CDR3 sequence (DNA): TGCAGCGTTGATGGAGCCAGGGGAGGGGCAGCCAAAAACATTCAGTACTTC. Encoded protein: CSVDGARGGAAKNIQYF.

This clone was detected only a few times. CDR3: CASSMLGQPHQETQYF. As DNA, the CDR3 is TGTGCCAGTAGTATGTTGGGGCAGCCTCACCAAGAGACCCAGTACTTC. The V call is TRBV19, the J call TRBJ2-5, with D possibly TRBD1 on 5 matching bases. Trimming stripped 3 bases from V and 0 bases from J, with 14 bases between. Looked up from germline, CDR1 is LNHDA and CDR2 is SQIVND (reference sequence). CDR3 length: 16 amino acids.

This chain connects TRBV2 to TRBJ1-4; D is ambiguous. Trimming pared 3 bases from V and 11 bases from J, leaving 19 bases between. This CDR3 comprises 15 residues. CDR1 and CDR2 from the germline V gene are SNHLY and FYNNEI. The CDR3 spells CASSDVGLVREKLFF. The CDR3, as DNA: TGTGCCAGCAGTGACGTTGGTCTCGTTCGTGAGAAACTGTTTTTT.

The chain employs TRBV4-1 and TRBJ1-1; 7 bases are a match to TRBD1. The J segment lost 2 bases and the V segment lost 4 bases, leaving 10 bases of the junction unmatched. The CDR3 extends over 16 amino acids. The germline V gene encodes CDR1 MGHRA and CDR2 YSYEKL. CDR3 DNA sequence: TGCGCCAGCAGCCGGTTCCGGGACAGCCTCAACACTGAAGCTTTCTTT. This sequence encodes CASSRFRDSLNTEAFF.

The chain couples TRBV11-2 to TRBJ2-7; 9 nucleotides align to TRBD1. CDR1 is SGHAT, CDR2 FQNNGV, per germline. With 5 bases clipped from V and 0 bases from J, the junction kept 5 bases outside the gene matches. The CDR3 is 15 amino acids. CDR3 DNA sequence: TGTGCCAGCAGCCTAAGGGACAGGGACTCCTACGAGCAGTACTTC. This gives the protein CASSLRDRDSYEQYF.

The genes are TRBV5-5 and TRBJ2-4; 11 bases fit TRBD1. The CDR3 is 17 amino acids. Germline CDR1 is SGHKS and CDR2 is YYEKEE (reference sequence). With 4 bases clipped from V and 1 base from J, the junction kept 7 bases outside the gene matches. CDR3 residues: CASSGDRGEAAKNIQYF. CDR3 sequence (DNA): TGTGCCAGCAGCGGGGACAGGGGGGAGGCTGCCAAAAACATTCAGTACTTC. Using reference TRBV5-5 and TRBJ2-4 for the parts outside the CDR3, the full variable domain is DAGVTQSPTHLIKTRGQQVTLRCSPISGHKSVSWYQQVLGQGPQFIFQYYEKEERGRGNFPDRFSARQFPNYSSELNVNALLLGDSALYLCASSGDRGEAAKNIQYFGAGTRLSVL.

The V call is TRBV11-2, the J call TRBJ2-7; a weak D match, TRBD1 (5 bases). From germline, CDR1 is SGHAT and CDR2 FQNNGV. The V end lost 0 bases, the J end lost 5 bases, and 14 bases lay between the germline ends. The CDR3 runs to 15 residues. CDR3 in DNA: TGTGCCAGCAGCTTAGATGGAGCAGGGCCGAACGAGCAGTACTTC. Protein product: CASSLDGAGPNEQYF.

The chain is built from TRBV27 and TRBJ1-6; no definite D call. Germline V lookup: CDR1 MNHEY, CDR2 SMNVEV (reference sequence). V was pared by 5 bases and J by 7 bases, with 12 bases between. There are 14 residues in the CDR3. The CDR3 loop reads CASSPGRENSPLHF. CDR3 bases: TGTGCCAGCAGTCCCGGTAGGGAGAATTCACCCCTCCACTTT.

The chain has TRBV19 and TRBJ1-3, with 8 bases matching TRBD1. Germline CDR1 LNHDA, CDR2 SQIVND (reference sequence). V dropped 4 bases and J dropped 2; count of bases not matched to a gene: 4. This CDR3 is built from 15 residues. The CDR3 DNA reads TGTGCCAGTAGTACTGGCAGGGGGCCTGGAAACACCATATATTTT. Residues: CASSTGRGPGNTIYF.

Regarding this clone: The junction departs from germline at one end; a sequencing error may be responsible. The chain uses TRBV18 and TRBJ1-6; TRBD1 might be the D (5 bases). The CDR3 has 15 residues. Germline loops: CDR1 KGHSH, CDR2 LQKENI. The CDR3 DNA reads TGTGCCAGCTCACCAGACAGACACTATAATTCACCCCCCCACTTT. This codes for CASSPDRHYNSPPHF.

V gene TRBV5-5 combines with J gene TRBJ1-1; D possibly corresponds to TRBD1 (6 bases). V was shortened by 4 bases and J by 3 bases, with 13 bases between the two germline ends. CDR1 and CDR2 (germline): SGHKS, YYEKEE (reference sequence). The CDR3 length is 14 residues. The CDR3 DNA reads as TGTGCCAGCAGCGGAGGGGGGGGGTACACTGAAGCTTTCTTT. Translation gives CASSGGGGYTEAFF.

The chain couples TRBV4-2 to TRBJ1-5, with 8 bases lining up with TRBD1. Per germline, CDR1 LGHNA and CDR2 YNFKEQ. V lost 1 base to trimming and J lost 6 bases; unmatched junction nucleotides: 5. CDR3 length: 15 residues. The CDR3 protein is CASSQGRGLGQPQHF. The CDR3 DNA is TGTGCCAGCAGCCAAGGCAGGGGGCTCGGTCAGCCCCAGCATTTT.

CDR3 bases: TGTGCCAGCAGCCAAGAGGCCCCTAGCGGGGGGTCCTACGAGCAGTACTTC. This sequence encodes CASSQEAPSGGSYEQYF. The J gene is TRBJ2-5, the V gene TRBV4-2, with 11 nucleotides matching TRBD2. The end of the DNA aligns better with TRBJ2-7, so the J call may be wrong. CDR3 length equals 17 residues. The germline gives CDR1 LGHNA, CDR2 YNFKEQ.

In this sample, this clone turned up a few times. CDR3 in amino acids: CASSVGRVSGNTIYF. The CDR3 DNA sequence: TGTGCCAGCAGCGTAGGAAGAGTTTCTGGAAACACCATATATTTT. The rearrangement links TRBV9 to TRBJ1-3; no reliable D call. CDR3 size: 15 residues. Germline V gives CDR1 SGDLS, CDR2 YYNGEE. V lost 0 bases, J lost 1 base, and 8 bases lay in between.

This rearrangement joins TRBV20-1 to TRBJ1-2; D unclear. Germline V gene data show CDR1 as DFQATT and CDR2 as SNEGSKA (reference sequence). The V gene lost 1 base and the J gene lost 4 bases, with 4 bases spanning the gap. The CDR3 extends over 11 amino acids. Here the CDR3 reads CSARGSYGYTF. In DNA form, the CDR3 reads TGCAGTGCTAGAGGGAGCTATGGCTACACCTTC.

A note on this clone: This sample also contains other DNA sequences that code for the same CDR3. The rearrangement links TRBV7-2 to TRBJ2-7; D uncertain. The germline V gene encodes CDR1 SGHTA and CDR2 FQGNSA. Trimming stripped 4 bases from V and 2 bases from J, with 3 bases between. CDR3 length equals 11 residues. The DNA of the CDR3 is TGTGCCAGCAGCTACACCTACGAGCAGTACTTC. This sequence encodes CASSYTYEQYF.

This chain uses TRBV7-9 with TRBJ1-1, with 9 bases matching TRBD1. With V trimmed by 5 bases and J by 4 bases, 2 bases remained unmatched. The CDR3 has 13 amino acids. Germline V gives CDR1 SEHNR, CDR2 FQNEAQ (reference sequence). CDR3 nucleotide sequence: TGTGCCAGCAGCCCGACAGGGGGCACTGAAGCTTTCTTT. Its protein is CASSPTGGTEAFF.

The chain recombines TRBV6-5 with TRBJ1-3; D is unclear. The CDR3 sequence is 16 residues long. CDR1 MNHEY and CDR2 SVGAGI come from the germline V gene. The V gene lost 0 bases and the J gene lost 2 bases, with 11 bases spanning the gap. CDR3 nucleotide sequence: TGTGCCAGCAGTTACTCGAGGGCAGCGCCTGGAAACACCATATATTTT. Encoded protein: CASSYSRAAPGNTIYF.

This sequence joins TRBV27 and TRBJ2-3, with TRBD2 identical over 10 bases. The length of the CDR3 is 18 residues. Germline CDR1 and CDR2: MNHEY and SMNVEV (reference sequence). Trimming removed 3 bases from V and 6 bases from J; junction bases left unmatched: 15. CDR3 DNA: TGTGCCAGCAGTTTCGTCCCCCCAGCGGGGGGGCCGGGGGATACGCAGTATTTT. Its translation is CASSFVPPAGGPGDTQYF.

This clone has a single count. The gene calls are TRBV18 and TRBJ2-3; possible D gene TRBD2, 7 bases. The CDR3 extends over 17 amino acids. Deletions cut 3 bases from V and 2 bases from J, with 18 bases between. Germline-derived CDR1 and CDR2 are KGHSH and LQKENI. The chain's CDR3 is CASSPYQGGGATDTQYF. The CDR3 nucleotides are TGTGCCAGCTCACCTTACCAGGGAGGGGGGGCCACAGATACGCAGTATTTT.

The chain is built from TRBV5-1 and TRBJ2-3; 10 positions agree with TRBD2. CDR3 length equals 16 residues. V was pared by 6 bases and J by 5 bases, with 12 bases of the junction left unmatched. Germline V CDR1 and CDR2: SGHRS, YFSETQ. The CDR3 DNA follows: TGCGCCAGCACCCTACCATCTGGACTAGCGGTAGATACGCAGTATTTT. Its protein product is CASTLPSGLAVDTQYF.

The chain recombines TRBV27 with TRBJ2-7, with D possibly TRBD2 on 6 matching bases. This CDR3 is built from 16 residues. With 3 bases removed from V and 1 base from J, the gap between germline ends came to 16 bases. Germline V gene data show CDR1 as MNHEY and CDR2 as SMNVEV (reference sequence). CDR3 loop: CASSFLPLGRSYEQYF. The CDR3 coding sequence is TGTGCCAGCAGTTTCTTGCCCCTGGGGAGGTCCTACGAGCAGTACTTC.

This clone has a single count. The chain is built from TRBV4-2 and TRBJ2-5; 8 bases are a match to TRBD2. This CDR3 has 16 residues. The V gene end was trimmed by 1 base and the J gene end by 1 base; junction bases not matched to a gene: 5. Per the germline V gene, CDR1 is LGHNA and CDR2 is YNFKEQ. In DNA, the CDR3 is TGTGCCAGCAGCCAAGTTTCGGGGGGGTCCCAAGAGACCCAGTACTTC. Translating gives CASSQVSGGSQETQYF.

The chain recombines TRBV5-6 with TRBJ1-1; tentative D call: TRBD1 (5 bases). CDR3 length equals 15 residues. From germline, CDR1 is SGHDT and CDR2 YYEEEE. The ends were cut back, 8 bases at V and 7 bases at J, with 24 bases in the middle. The CDR3 region is CASGGVRLNIVEAFF. For the CDR3, the DNA is TGTGCCAGTGGGGGGGTCAGGCTGAACATTGTTGAAGCTTTCTTT.

This clone was detected only a few times. This rearrangement joins TRBV4-3 to TRBJ1-1; 9 positions match TRBD1. The CDR3 loop spans 14 amino acids. J gave up 3 bases and V 6 bases, and 5 bases lay outside the gene matches. Germline CDR1 reads LGHNA; CDR2 reads YSLEER. The CDR3 DNA follows: TGCGCCAGCAGGCCGGGACAGGGTTACACTGAAGCTTTCTTT. Translation gives CASRPGQGYTEAFF.

The gene calls are TRBV4-2 and TRBJ2-4; D may be TRBD2 (5 bases). The CDR3 is 16 amino acids. CDR1 and CDR2 from the germline V gene are LGHNA and YNFKEQ. Trimming removed 0 bases at V and 9 bases at J, with 18 bases between. The CDR3 sequence: CASSQDSSGPKGIQYF. CDR3 DNA sequence: TGTGCCAGCAGCCAAGATTCCAGCGGCCCAAAGGGCATTCAGTACTTC.